This T cell receptor beta chain was documented in a study of T cell clonotyping in hematopoietic cell transplantation. The germline V gene has CDR1 MDHEN and CDR2 SYDVKM. V was clipped by 8 bases and J by 4 bases, with 15 bases between them. CDR3 length: 14 residues. The repertoire was sequenced with immunoSEQ multiplex PCR; TCRdb's copy has only in-frame clones and lacks some. The sample holds some 49,000 clones; 80% to 90% are singletons and the top ten take around 5.5%. Time point indicated: recipient sample about 28 days before transplant, after cytoreduction. This chain connects TRBV28 to TRBJ2-1, with a weak D call TRBD2 (6 bases). The clonotype was recovered from a man aged 60 to 69 with biphenotypic leukemia. Some clones in this sample may be carry-over from other donors' samples. Sequences were derived from peripheral blood mononuclear cells, sampled before stem cell transplant. CDR3 protein: CASYPPGGYNEQFF. CDR3 nucleotides: TGTGCCAGCTATCCTCCAGGAGGGTACAATGAGCAGTTCTTC.